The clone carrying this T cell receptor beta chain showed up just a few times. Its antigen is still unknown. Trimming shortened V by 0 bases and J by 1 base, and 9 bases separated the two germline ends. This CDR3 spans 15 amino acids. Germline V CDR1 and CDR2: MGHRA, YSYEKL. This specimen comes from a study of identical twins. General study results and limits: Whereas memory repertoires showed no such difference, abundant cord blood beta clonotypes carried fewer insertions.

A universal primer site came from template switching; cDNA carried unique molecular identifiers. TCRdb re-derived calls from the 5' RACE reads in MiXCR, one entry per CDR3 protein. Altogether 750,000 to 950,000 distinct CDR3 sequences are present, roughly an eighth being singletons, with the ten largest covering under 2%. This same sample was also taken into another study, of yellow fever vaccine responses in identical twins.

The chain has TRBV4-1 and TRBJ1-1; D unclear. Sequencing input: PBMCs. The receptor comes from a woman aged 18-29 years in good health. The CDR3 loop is CASSQEAPSNTEAFF. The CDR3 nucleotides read TGCGCCAGCAGCCAAGAGGCTCCTTCGAACACTGAAGCTTTCTTT.